These 30 T cell receptor beta chains were sequenced from one sample in a study of T cell clonality in common variable immunodeficiency. Profiled with immunoSEQ multiplex PCR; TCRdb holds only in-frame clones, not every one. Observed in the sample are more than 30,000 clones, none of them singletons. The sample taken for sequencing was peripheral blood mononuclear cells. The source is a person aged 18 to 70 in good health.

This clone was seen more than once but under ten times. The read ends 3 residues before the CDR3 terminus; that terminus is restored from the germline J gene. The chain joins TRBV5-5 to TRBJ2-7, with D possibly being TRBD1 (5 bases). Looked up from germline, CDR1 is SGHKS and CDR2 is YYEKEE (reference sequence). Trimming stripped 5 bases from V and 3 bases from J, with 18 bases between. The CDR3 consists of 15 residues. CDR3 DNA, as far as it was read: TGTGCCAGCAGTCCGAGACAGCAGAACTTCTACGAG. Protein product: CASSPRQQNFYE. The entire CDR3 is CASSPRQQNFYEQYF.

This clone has at least ten counts. The read terminates 3 residues before the CDR3 end, so the remaining end is supplied by the germline J gene. The chain employs TRBV6-2 or TRBV6-3 and TRBJ2-7; TRBD1 or TRBD2 may be the D gene (5 bases each). Germline loops: CDR1 MNHEY, CDR2 SVGEGT. V gave up 10 bases and J gave up 3 bases, with 22 bases separating them. CDR3 length equals 15 residues. The CDR3 loop reads CATRDTGSRVYEQYF. CDR3 bases read: TGTGCCACCAGGGATACGGGGTCTCGGGTCTACGAG.

At least ten counts were recorded for this clone. The sequenced part of the CDR3 DNA is TGTGCCTGGAGTGTGTGGTCCGCGACTGAA. Amino acids: CAWSVWSATE. In full, the CDR3 reads CAWSVWSATEAFF. This chain joins TRBV30 and TRBJ1-1; D ambiguous. The sequenced fragment ends 3 residues before the CDR3 boundary, so the rest is inferred from the germline J gene. Germline values: CDR1 GTSNPN, CDR2 SVGIG (reference sequence). With 0 bases removed from V and 5 bases from J, the gap between germline ends came to 10 bases. The length of the CDR3 is 13 residues.

This clone was seen repeatedly, ten times or more. The DNA ends 3 residues before the CDR3 does, and the rest of the CDR3 is filled in from the germline J gene. The chain uses TRBV18 and TRBJ1-2; 7 nucleotides line up with TRBD1. The CDR3 length is 13 residues. V was pared by 1 base and J by 6 bases, with 2 bases of the junction left unmatched. Germline V gene lookup returns CDR1 KGHSH and CDR2 LQKENI. The sequenced part of the CDR3 DNA is TGTGCCAGCTCACCACAGGGGGCTGATGGC. Its translation: CASSPQGADG. The complete CDR3 reads CASSPQGADGYTF.

At least ten counts were recorded for this clone. The DNA ends 3 residues before the CDR3 does, and the rest of the CDR3 is filled in from the germline J gene. The V and J genes are TRBV15 and TRBJ2-1; 9 bases are shared with TRBD2. CDR3 length: 13 amino acids. Per germline, CDR1 LNHNV and CDR2 YYDKDF (reference sequence). Losses at the gene ends were 8 bases for V and 7 bases for J; bases not matched to a gene: 6. CDR3 loop: CATGLAPRNEQFF. Partial CDR3 DNA: TGTGCCACCGGACTAGCGCCGAGGAATGAG.

The sample holds many counts of this clone. The CDR3 extends 3 residues past the end of the read, so its final part is completed from the germline J gene. The chain is built from TRBV10-3 and TRBJ2-3, with TRBD2 identical over 8 bases. The CDR3 is 15 amino acids. Looked up from germline, CDR1 is ENHRY and CDR2 is SYGVKD. V trimming: 6 bases; J trimming: 4 bases; junction bases outside the gene matches: 9. Partial CDR3 DNA: TGTGCCATCAGGGAAAGCGGGAGAACGGCAGATACG. It encodes CAIRESGRTADT. The full CDR3 protein reads CAIRESGRTADTQYF.

This clone was seen many times. The CDR3 end falls 3 residues outside the read, so it is completed with the germline J gene. V usage is TRBV5-1 and J usage is TRBJ2-3, with TRBD1 identical over 9 bases. The length of the CDR3 is 16 residues. Germline CDR1 and CDR2: SGHRS and YFSETQ. J was trimmed by 1 base and V by 7 bases; bases with no gene match: 10. The CDR3 bases that were read are TGCGCCAGCGGCGCTTGGAGGACAGGGGGCACAGATACG. Its protein is CASGAWRTGGTDT. The full CDR3 protein is CASGAWRTGGTDTQYF.

This clone came up many times. The CDR3 region is CASSLHFRDYEQYF. Incomplete CDR3 DNA: TGTGCCAGCAGTTTGCATTTCAGGGACTACGAG. This chain links TRBV6-2 or TRBV6-3 with TRBJ2-7; D possibly corresponds to TRBD1 (5 bases). The CDR3 is cut off 3 residues early in the read; its end comes from the germline J gene. Trimming took off 4 bases at V and 3 bases at J, with 13 bases between the two ends. The CDR3 is 14 amino acids. Germline V CDR1 and CDR2: MNHEY, SVGEGT.

At least ten counts were recorded for this clone. CDR3 region: CASSPSTGEYYGYTF. Incomplete CDR3 DNA: TGTGCCAGCAGCCCAAGCACAGGAGAATACTATGGC. This chain links TRBV14 with TRBJ1-2, with D possibly TRBD1 on 5 matching bases. Read data end 3 residues before the CDR3 end; the end is taken from the germline J gene. The CDR3 totals 15 residues. The V end lost 4 bases, the J end lost 3 bases, and 15 bases lay between the germline ends. The germline V gene has CDR1 SGHDN and CDR2 FVKESK.

This clone has at least ten counts. The CDR3 end lies 3 residues beyond the end of the read and is filled in from the germline J gene. The chain is built from TRBV10-3 and TRBJ2-3; the match to TRBD2 covers 7 bases. The CDR3 has 15 amino acids. The germline CDR1 and CDR2 sequences are ENHRY and SYGVKD. V lost 6 bases and J lost 1; bases outside the gene matches: 7. The part of the CDR3 DNA that was read is TGTGCCATCAGCGGACTAGAAGGGGGCACAGATACG. Encoded protein: CAISGLEGGTDT. The CDR3 in full is CAISGLEGGTDTQYF.

This clone was recorded at least ten times. The read falls 3 residues short of the CDR3 end, and the missing part is taken from the germline J gene. The chain has TRBV27 and TRBJ1-4; 9 nucleotides match TRBD1. V shed 5 bases and J 6 bases; nucleotides not matched to a gene: 1. Germline V gene lookup returns CDR1 MNHEY and CDR2 SMNVEV (reference sequence). This CDR3 has 13 residues. The chain's CDR3 is CASSGTGHEKLFF. Partial CDR3 DNA: TGTGCCAGCAGTGGGACAGGGCATGAAAAA.

The sample holds many counts of this clone. Read sequence stops 3 residues before the CDR3 end, and the germline J gene provides the missing end. This chain joins TRBV19 and TRBJ2-1, with TRBD2 as a possible D gene (5 bases). The V end was cut by 8 bases, the J end by 6 bases, with 23 bases between. The CDR3 totals 16 residues. CDR1 is LNHDA, CDR2 SQIVND, per germline (reference sequence). The CDR3: CASAEPYGDRPNEQFF. The DNA read from the CDR3 is TGTGCCAGTGCGGAGCCTTACGGGGATCGACCCAATGAG.

In its sample, this clone was seen many times. The read ends 3 residues before the CDR3 terminus; that terminus is restored from the germline J gene. This chain uses TRBV5-1 with TRBJ2-3; 7 bases map to TRBD2. The J segment lost 4 bases and the V segment lost 2 bases, leaving 13 bases of the junction unmatched. Germline values: CDR1 SGHRS, CDR2 YFSETQ. The CDR3 spans 17 residues. CDR3 residues: CASSFMAGRRVSDTQYF. Incomplete CDR3 DNA: TGCGCCAGCAGCTTTATGGCCGGGAGGCGGGTATCAGATACG.

This clone appeared many times. The read comes to an end 3 residues before the CDR3 does, leaving the germline J gene to fill in the end. The chain employs TRBV7-6 and TRBJ2-7; TRBD1 agrees at 8 bases. The CDR3 runs to 14 residues. Losses at the gene ends were 2 bases for V and 6 bases for J; bases not matched to a gene: 6. The germline V gene encodes CDR1 SGHVS and CDR2 FNYEAQ. The CDR3 loop is CASSLFRTGPEQYF. The covered CDR3 bases are TGTGCCAGCAGCTTATTTCGGACAGGGCCCGAG.

This clone came up many times. The read finishes 3 residues shy of the CDR3 end, and the germline J gene is used to complete it. This chain uses TRBV9 with TRBJ2-1, with D uncertain. This CDR3 contains 16 residues. The germline CDR1 and CDR2 sequences are SGDLS and YYNGEE. With 0 bases removed from V and 0 bases from J, the gap between germline ends came to 10 bases. The part of the CDR3 DNA that was read is TGTGCCAGCAGCGTAGATTCCACCGGCTCCTACAATGAG. As protein: CASSVDSTGSYNE. The complete CDR3 reads CASSVDSTGSYNEQFF.

This clone was observed at least ten times. The read ends 3 residues shy of where the CDR3 ends; the end is completed using the germline J gene. The chain combines TRBV5-1 with TRBJ1-6; D might be TRBD1 (5 bases). CDR1 SGHRS and CDR2 YFSETQ come from the germline V gene. The CDR3 totals 16 residues. Trimming shortened V by 5 bases and J by 0 bases, and 12 bases separated the two germline ends. The CDR3 DNA, read in part, is TGCGCCAGCAGAGAGCAGGGATACTCCTATAATTCACCC. Residues: CASREQGYSYNSP. In full, the CDR3 reads CASREQGYSYNSPLHF.

This clone was seen repeatedly, ten times or more. The CDR3 goes on 3 residues after the read ends, and that part is filled in from the germline J gene. The chain links TRBV20-1 to TRBJ2-3; 12 bases fit TRBD2. The CDR3 loop spans 18 amino acids. Germline V gene lookup returns CDR1 DFQATT and CDR2 SNEGSKA (reference sequence). V lost 0 bases, J lost 5 bases, and 12 bases stayed unmatched. CDR3 amino acids: CSARDNPRLAGGRDTQYF. CDR3 DNA, as far as it was read: TGCAGTGCTAGAGATAATCCTCGGCTAGCGGGGGGGCGAGATACG.

This clone was detected ten times or more. The read finishes 3 residues shy of the CDR3 end, and the germline J gene is used to complete it. The rearrangement joins TRBV28 to TRBJ1-1, with no clear D. Germline V gene sequence: CDR1 MDHEN, CDR2 SYDVKM. The CDR3 totals 15 residues. Incomplete CDR3 DNA: TGTGCCAGCAGTTTAGGAGGGTTTGTTCAGGTTGAG. It codes for CASSLGGFVQVE. The whole CDR3 is CASSLGGFVQVEAFF.

There are many counts of this clone. CDR3 region: CASSITGTGATGELFF. The sequenced part of the CDR3 DNA is TGTGCCAGCAGCATAACCGGGACAGGGGCGACCGGGGAG. The chain is built from TRBV5-4 and TRBJ2-2, with 10 bases matching TRBD1. The read terminates 3 residues ahead of where the CDR3 ends, so the germline J gene completes it. Losses at the gene ends were 4 bases for V and 5 bases for J; bases not matched to a gene: 8. Germline CDR1 SGHNT, CDR2 YYREEE (reference sequence). The CDR3 sequence is 16 residues long.

This clone showed up just a few times. The read stops 3 residues short of the end of the CDR3; the missing end is completed from the germline J gene. The V gene is TRBV5-1, the J gene TRBJ2-1, with no clear D. V gave up 0 bases and J gave up 6 bases, with 7 bases separating them. The CDR3 loop spans 13 amino acids. Germline CDR1 is SGHRS and CDR2 is YFSETQ. CDR3 DNA, as far as it was read: TGCGCCAGCAGCTTGGACTTCTCCAATGAG. It encodes CASSLDFSNE. The CDR3 as a whole reads CASSLDFSNEQFF.

This clone was seen many times. This likely traces to a read error, being one base from a far larger clone. Sequencing ends 3 residues short of the CDR3 end; the germline J gene provides the rest. Other nucleotide sequences from this sample produce the same CDR3. This chain joins TRBV9 and TRBJ2-7, with TRBD1 matching over 7 bases. The germline V gene encodes CDR1 SGDLS and CDR2 YYNGEE. The CDR3 loop spans 14 amino acids. The CDR3 spells CAIPVGTAAYEQYF. Incomplete CDR3 DNA: TGCGCCATCCCTGTGGGGACAGCAGCCTACGAG. The variable domain in full, completed from reference TRBV9 and TRBJ2-7, reads DSGVTQTPKHLITATGQRVTLRCSPRSGDLSVYWYQQSLDQGLQFLIQYYNGEERAKGNILERFSAQQFPDLHSELNLSSLELGDSALYFCAIPVGTAAYEQYFGPGTRLTVT.

This clone is deemed medium-sized. The DNA ends 3 residues before the CDR3 does, and the rest of the CDR3 is filled in from the germline J gene. The V gene is TRBV12-5, the J gene TRBJ2-5, with 14 bases lining up with TRBD2. Germline trimming cut 5 bases from V and 5 bases from J; bases unmatched to any gene: 10. This CDR3 contains 17 residues. The germline gives CDR1 LGHNT, CDR2 FRNRAP. The CDR3 sequence: CASGLGLAGGFSETQYF. The CDR3 DNA, read in part, is TGTGCTAGTGGTCTCGGACTAGCGGGAGGCTTTTCGGAGACC.

This clone showed up many times. The read terminates 3 residues ahead of where the CDR3 ends, so the germline J gene completes it. The gene calls are TRBV20-1 and TRBJ2-7, with a weak D call TRBD2 (5 bases). The CDR3 length is 12 residues. V lost 7 bases to trimming and J lost 1 base, with 11 bases between them. The germline CDR1 and CDR2 sequences are DFQATT and SNEGSKA (reference sequence). This CDR3 is CSVPSSSYEQYF. The part of the CDR3 DNA that was read is TGCAGTGTTCCTAGCAGTTCCTACGAG.

In this sample, this clone turned up many times. The CDR3 goes on 3 residues after the read ends, and that part is filled in from the germline J gene. This chain uses TRBV12-3 or TRBV12-4 with TRBJ2-1; 9 bases line up with TRBD2. The V segment lost 4 bases and the J segment 6 bases; nucleotides outside the gene matches: 7. CDR3 length: 15 residues. The DNA read from the CDR3 is TGTGCCAGCAGTTGGCCTAGCGGGATACCCAATGAG. Amino acids: CASSWPSGIPNE. The full CDR3 sequence reads CASSWPSGIPNEQFF.

This clone was found many times. The read ends 3 residues before the CDR3 terminus; that terminus is restored from the germline J gene. This chain uses TRBV5-1 with TRBJ2-5; 16 bases are shared with TRBD2. The CDR3 contains 15 residues. Germline V gives CDR1 SGHRS, CDR2 YFSETQ. J lost 5 bases, V lost 4 bases, and 2 bases had no gene match. The DNA read from the CDR3 is TGCGCCAGCAGCCTGGGACTAGCGGGAGGGGAGACC. Amino acid sequence: CASSLGLAGGET. The full CDR3 protein reads CASSLGLAGGETQYF.

This clone was counted many times. The observed sequence ends 3 residues before the CDR3 terminus, with the missing tail filled in from the germline J gene. The chain is built from TRBV12-3 or TRBV12-4 and TRBJ2-5, with a possible D match to TRBD1 (5 bases). This CDR3 is built from 13 residues. The V gene lost 3 bases and the J gene lost 4 bases, with 9 bases spanning the gap. CDR3 DNA, as far as it was read: TGTGCCAGCAGTTTGACAGCCCCAGAGACC. This encodes CASSLTAPET. The complete CDR3 sequence is CASSLTAPETQYF.

This clone was detected only a few times. The read stops 3 residues short of the end of the CDR3; the missing end is completed from the germline J gene. This sample includes further DNA sequences coding for the same CDR3. This chain connects TRBV5-1 to TRBJ2-7, with D unclear. V lost 5 bases, J lost 4 bases, and 16 bases lay in between. The CDR3 loop spans 14 amino acids. Germline CDR1 SGHRS, CDR2 YFSETQ. The part of the CDR3 DNA that was read is TGCGCCAGCAGGGGCGCAAGGGCCCCGTACGAG. Translated: CASRGARAPYE. The whole CDR3 protein reads CASRGARAPYEQYF.

This clone was seen many times. The CDR3 end falls 3 residues outside the read, so it is completed with the germline J gene. This chain links TRBV6-2 or TRBV6-3 with TRBJ1-2; TRBD1 is a possible D gene (6 bases). Trimming stripped 2 bases from V and 3 bases from J, with 10 bases between. The germline gives CDR1 MNHEY, CDR2 SVGEGT. CDR3 size: 14 residues. Incomplete CDR3 DNA: TGTGCCAGCAGTTACGCGGGGGCGTACTATGGC. This sequence encodes CASSYAGAYYG. The entire CDR3 reads CASSYAGAYYGYTF.

The table lists this clone with many counts. The read ends 3 residues shy of where the CDR3 ends; the end is completed using the germline J gene. The genes are TRBV20-1 and TRBJ1-1, with D perhaps TRBD1 (5 bases). Trimming pared 1 base from V and 7 bases from J, leaving 22 bases between. The CDR3 has 16 amino acids. The germline CDR1 and CDR2 sequences are DFQATT and SNEGSKA (reference sequence). The covered CDR3 bases are TGCAGTGCTAGAGCCATCAGCGAGACAGAACCTTATGAA. Protein product: CSARAISETEPYE. In full, the CDR3 reads CSARAISETEPYEAFF.

This clone came up many times. Read data end 3 residues before the CDR3 end; the end is taken from the germline J gene. This sequence joins TRBV5-1 and TRBJ1-1, with D unresolved. The V gene lost 0 bases and the J gene lost 0 bases, with 6 bases spanning the gap. Germline CDR1 is SGHRS and CDR2 is YFSETQ. The CDR3 is 14 amino acids. The sequenced CDR3 bases are TGCGCCAGCAGCTTGGGACTATTGAACACTGAA. Translated, it gives CASSLGLLNTE. From start to end, the CDR3 is CASSLGLLNTEAFF.